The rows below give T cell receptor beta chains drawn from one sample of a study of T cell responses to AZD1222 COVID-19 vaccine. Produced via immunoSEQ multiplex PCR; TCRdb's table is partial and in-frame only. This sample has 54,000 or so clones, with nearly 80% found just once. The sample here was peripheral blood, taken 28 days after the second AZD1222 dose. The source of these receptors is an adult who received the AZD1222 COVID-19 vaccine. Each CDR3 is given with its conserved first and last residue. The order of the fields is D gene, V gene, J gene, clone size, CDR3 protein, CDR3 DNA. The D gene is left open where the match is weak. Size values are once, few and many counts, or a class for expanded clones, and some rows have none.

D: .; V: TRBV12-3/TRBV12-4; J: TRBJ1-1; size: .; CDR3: CASSSWGTTEAFF; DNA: TGTGCCAGCAGTTCTTGGGGGACCACTGAAGCTTTCTTT
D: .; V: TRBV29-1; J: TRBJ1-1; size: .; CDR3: CSVVQTNTEAFF; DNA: TGCAGCGTTGTTCAAACGAACACTGAAGCTTTCTTT
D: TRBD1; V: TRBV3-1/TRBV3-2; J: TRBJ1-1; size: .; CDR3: CASSQGTGWDTEAFF; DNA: TGTGCCAGCAGCCAAGGGACAGGGTGGGACACTGAAGCTTTCTTT
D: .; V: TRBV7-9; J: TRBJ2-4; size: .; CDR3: CASSTAGFAKNIQYF; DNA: TGTGCCAGCAGCACCGCCGGGTTCGCCAAAAACATTCAGTACTTC
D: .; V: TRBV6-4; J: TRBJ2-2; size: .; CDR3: CASSDSRDVTGELFF; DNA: TGTGCCAGCAGTGACTCCCGGGACGTCACCGGGGAGCTGTTTTTT
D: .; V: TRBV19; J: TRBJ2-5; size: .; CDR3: CASSTHHLETQYF; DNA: TGTGCCAGTAGTACCCACCATCTGGAGACCCAGTACTTC
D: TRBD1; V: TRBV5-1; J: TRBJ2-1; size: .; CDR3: CASSLVGQSNEQFF; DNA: TGCGCCAGCAGCTTGGTGGGACAGTCCAATGAGCAGTTCTTC
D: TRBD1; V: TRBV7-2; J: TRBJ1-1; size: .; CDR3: CASSVGRQGARWNTEAFF; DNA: TGTGCCAGCAGCGTAGGCCGACAGGGGGCTCGGTGGAACACTGAAGCTTTCTTT
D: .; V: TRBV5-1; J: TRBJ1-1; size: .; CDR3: CASSFVGAKDTEAFF; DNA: TGCGCCAGCAGCTTTGTAGGGGCGAAGGACACTGAAGCTTTCTTT
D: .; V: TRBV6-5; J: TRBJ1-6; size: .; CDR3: CASSYSVQTTLSPLHF; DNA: TGTGCCAGCAGTTACTCAGTTCAGACAACCCTATCACCCCTCCACTTT
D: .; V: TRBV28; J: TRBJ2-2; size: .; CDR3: CASMVRTGELFF; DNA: TGTGCCAGCATGGTGAGAACCGGGGAGCTGTTTTTT
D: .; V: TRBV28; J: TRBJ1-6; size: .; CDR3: CASSLAGLKVHF; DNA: TGTGCCAGCAGTTTAGCGGGGCTTAAGGTCCACTTT
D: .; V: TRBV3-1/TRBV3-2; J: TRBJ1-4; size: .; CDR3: CASSPGTNEKLFF; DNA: TGTGCCAGCAGCCCCGGGACGAATGAAAAACTGTTTTTT
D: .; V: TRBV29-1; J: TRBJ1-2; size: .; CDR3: CSVDEGLPFNYGYTF; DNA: TGCAGCGTTGATGAGGGCCTCCCGTTCAACTATGGCTACACCTTC
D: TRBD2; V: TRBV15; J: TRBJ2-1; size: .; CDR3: CATSRPPGLAGGPAHNEQFF; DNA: TGTGCCACCAGCAGACCTCCGGGACTAGCGGGAGGGCCCGCCCACAATGAGCAGTTCTTC
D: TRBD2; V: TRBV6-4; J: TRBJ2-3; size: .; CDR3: CASSESSGLYTQYF; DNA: TGTGCCAGCAGTGAGTCTAGCGGGCTTTATACGCAGTATTTT
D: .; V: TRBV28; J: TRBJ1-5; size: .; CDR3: CASSYPGNSNQPQHF; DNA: TGTGCCAGCAGTTACCCAGGGAATAGCAATCAGCCCCAGCATTTT
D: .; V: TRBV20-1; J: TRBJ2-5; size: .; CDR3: CSARVAETQYF; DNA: TGCAGTGCTAGGGTGGCGGAGACCCAGTACTTC
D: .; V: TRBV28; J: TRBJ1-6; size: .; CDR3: CASRMEIYNSPLHF; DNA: TGTGCCAGCAGAATGGAAATCTATAATTCACCCCTCCACTTT
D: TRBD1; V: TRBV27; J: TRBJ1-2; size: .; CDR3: CASRPSGTAYGYTF; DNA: TGTGCCAGCAGACCCTCCGGGACAGCATATGGCTACACCTTC
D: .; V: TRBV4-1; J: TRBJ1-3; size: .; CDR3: CASSQLVGGNTIYF; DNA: TGCGCCAGCAGCCAGCTCGTCGGTGGAAACACCATATATTTT
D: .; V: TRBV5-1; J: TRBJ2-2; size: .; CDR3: CASSFDAGELFF; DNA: TGCGCCAGCAGCTTCGACGCCGGGGAGCTGTTTTTT
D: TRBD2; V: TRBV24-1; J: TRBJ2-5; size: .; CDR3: CATRASGVQETQYF; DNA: TGTGCCACCAGGGCCAGCGGGGTCCAAGAGACCCAGTACTTC
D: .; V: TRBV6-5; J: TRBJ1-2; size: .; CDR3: CASSPGTANYGYTF; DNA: TGTGCCAGCAGCCCCGGGACGGCGAACTATGGCTACACCTTC
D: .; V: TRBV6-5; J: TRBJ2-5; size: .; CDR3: CASSYSRQGETQYF; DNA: TGTGCCAGCAGTTACTCGCGGCAGGGAGAGACCCAGTACTTC
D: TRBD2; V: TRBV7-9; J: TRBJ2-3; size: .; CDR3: CASSHAASGEKDTQYF; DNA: TGTGCCAGCAGCCATGCGGCTAGCGGGGAGAAAGATACGCAGTATTTT
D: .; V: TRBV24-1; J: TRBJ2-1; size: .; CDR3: CATSGGAGAMKNEQFF; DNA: TGTGCCACCAGTGGGGGCGCGGGGGCGATGAAAAATGAGCAGTTCTTC
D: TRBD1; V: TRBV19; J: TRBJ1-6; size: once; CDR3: CASSAHRGWSPLHF; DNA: TGTGCCAGTAGTGCGCACAGGGGATGGTCACCCCTCCACTTT
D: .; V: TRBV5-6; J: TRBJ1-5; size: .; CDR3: CASSWGTGQPQHF; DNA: TGTGCCAGCAGCTGGGGGACGGGACAGCCCCAGCATTTT
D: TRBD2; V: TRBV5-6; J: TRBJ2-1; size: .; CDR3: CASATTSGSYNEQFF; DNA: TGTGCCAGCGCCACAACTAGCGGCTCCTACAATGAGCAGTTCTTC
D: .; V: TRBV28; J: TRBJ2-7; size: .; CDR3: CASSLSNYVQYF; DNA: TGTGCCAGCAGTTTATCCAACTACGTGCAGTACTTC
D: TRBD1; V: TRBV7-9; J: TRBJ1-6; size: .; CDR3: CASSFDRVGSPLHF; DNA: TGTGCCAGCAGTTTCGACAGGGTAGGATCACCCCTCCACTTT
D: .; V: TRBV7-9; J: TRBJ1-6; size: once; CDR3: CASSLDSPLHF; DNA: TGTGCCAGCAGCCTCGATTCACCCCTCCACTTT
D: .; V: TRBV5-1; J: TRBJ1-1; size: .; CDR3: CASSPKGGAEDTEAFF; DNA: TGCGCCAGCAGCCCGAAGGGGGGGGCGGAGGACACTGAAGCTTTCTTT
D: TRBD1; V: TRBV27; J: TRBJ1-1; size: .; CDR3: CASRRQGGTEAFF; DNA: TGTGCCAGCAGAAGACAGGGGGGCACTGAAGCTTTCTTT
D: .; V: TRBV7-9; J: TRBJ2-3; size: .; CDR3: CASRLGRGADTQYF; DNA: TGTGCCAGCCGCCTCGGGAGAGGTGCAGATACGCAGTATTTT
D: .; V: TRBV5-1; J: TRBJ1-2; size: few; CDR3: CASSEGYGYTF; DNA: TGCGCCAGCTCAGAAGGCTATGGCTACACCTTC
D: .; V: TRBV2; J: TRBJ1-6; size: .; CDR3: CASSELAAGDSPLHF; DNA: TGTGCCAGCAGTGAATTAGCCGCAGGAGATTCACCCCTCCACTTT
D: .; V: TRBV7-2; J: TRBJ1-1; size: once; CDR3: CASSLGQRMNTEAFF; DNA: TGTGCCAGCAGCTTAGGGCAGAGAATGAACACTGAAGCTTTCTTT
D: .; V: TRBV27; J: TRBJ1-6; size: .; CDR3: CASSASRGYNSPLHF; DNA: TGTGCCAGCAGCGCCTCTAGGGGTTATAATTCACCCCTCCACTTT
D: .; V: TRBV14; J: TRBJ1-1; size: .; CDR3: CASSQDRVRMFF; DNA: TGTGCCAGCAGCCAAGATAGGGTGCGGATGTTCTTT
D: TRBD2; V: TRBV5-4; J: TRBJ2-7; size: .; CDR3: CASSLGPSGGYEQYF; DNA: TGTGCCAGCAGCTTGGGGCCTAGCGGAGGCTACGAGCAGTACTTC
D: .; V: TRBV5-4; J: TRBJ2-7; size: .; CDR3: CASSLYRTEQYF; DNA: TGTGCCAGCAGCTTATACCGTACGGAGCAGTACTTC
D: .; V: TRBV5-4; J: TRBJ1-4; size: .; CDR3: CASSLASKQGNEKLFF; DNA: TGTGCCAGCAGCTTGGCGTCGAAGCAGGGGAACGAAAAACTGTTTTTT
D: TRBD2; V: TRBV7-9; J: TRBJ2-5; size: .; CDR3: CASSLGRLAVRETQYF; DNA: TGTGCCAGCAGCTTAGGACGCCTAGCGGTCCGGGAGACCCAGTACTTC
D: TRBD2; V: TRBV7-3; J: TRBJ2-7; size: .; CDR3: CASSPGGRASEQYF; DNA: TGTGCCAGCAGCCCGGGCGGGAGGGCCAGCGAGCAGTACTTC
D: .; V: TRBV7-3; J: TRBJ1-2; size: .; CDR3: CASSFDSRGNGYTF; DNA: TGTGCTAGCAGCTTTGATTCTAGGGGTAATGGCTACACCTTC
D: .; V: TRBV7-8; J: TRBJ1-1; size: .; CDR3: CASSLTGRPVNTEAFF; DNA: TGTGCCAGCAGCTTAACAGGCCGCCCTGTGAACACTGAAGCTTTCTTT
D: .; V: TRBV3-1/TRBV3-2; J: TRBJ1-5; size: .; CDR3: CASSHGTSISNQPQHF; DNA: TGTGCCAGCAGCCACGGGACTTCAATTAGCAATCAGCCCCAGCATTTT
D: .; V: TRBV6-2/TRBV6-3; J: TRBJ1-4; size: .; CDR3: CASSYAEVGKLFF; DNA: TGTGCCAGCAGTTATGCGGAGGTCGGAAAACTGTTTTTT